This T cell receptor beta chain was sequenced in a study of beta chain features in type 1 diabetes. Broader study findings: People with Type 1 diabetes carried modestly yet significantly shorter TCRB CDR3s in all four CD4+ subsets.

Blood was drawn once from each donor into heparinised tubes. The draws averaged approximately 120 mL. Germline CDR1 SGHKS, CDR2 YYEKEE (reference sequence). Trimming left V 0 bases short and J 0 bases short, with 10 bases between. The CDR3 has 17 residues. The isolated RNA, all of it, was reverse transcribed, so expressed TCRB transcripts were what got sequenced. Sequencing was performed with immunoSEQ multiplex PCR; in TCRdb, only in-frame clones are kept and a portion is missing. The table records 300,000 to 350,000 clones, around an eighth of them present only once. Remarks on this clone: Its antigen remains unidentified.

This rearrangement joins TRBV5-5 to TRBJ2-6; D gene ambiguous. Source material: naive CD4+ T cells from blood. This receptor was taken from a woman between 18 and 29 years old with type 1 diabetes. The CDR3 DNA reads as TGTGCCAGCAGCTTGGGTCCATGGAGCTCTGGGGCCAACGTCCTGACTTTC. This translates into CASSLGPWSSGANVLTF.